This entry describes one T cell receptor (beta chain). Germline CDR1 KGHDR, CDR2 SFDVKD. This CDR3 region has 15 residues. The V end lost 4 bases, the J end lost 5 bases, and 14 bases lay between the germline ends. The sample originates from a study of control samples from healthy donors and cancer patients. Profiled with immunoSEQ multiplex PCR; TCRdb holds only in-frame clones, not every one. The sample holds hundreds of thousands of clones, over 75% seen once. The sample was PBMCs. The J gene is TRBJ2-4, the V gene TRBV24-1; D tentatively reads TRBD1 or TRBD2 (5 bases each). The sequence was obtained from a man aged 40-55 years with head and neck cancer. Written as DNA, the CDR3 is TGTGCCACCAGTGACACCCCAGGGAGAGAAAACATTCAGTACTTC. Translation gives CATSDTPGRENIQYF.